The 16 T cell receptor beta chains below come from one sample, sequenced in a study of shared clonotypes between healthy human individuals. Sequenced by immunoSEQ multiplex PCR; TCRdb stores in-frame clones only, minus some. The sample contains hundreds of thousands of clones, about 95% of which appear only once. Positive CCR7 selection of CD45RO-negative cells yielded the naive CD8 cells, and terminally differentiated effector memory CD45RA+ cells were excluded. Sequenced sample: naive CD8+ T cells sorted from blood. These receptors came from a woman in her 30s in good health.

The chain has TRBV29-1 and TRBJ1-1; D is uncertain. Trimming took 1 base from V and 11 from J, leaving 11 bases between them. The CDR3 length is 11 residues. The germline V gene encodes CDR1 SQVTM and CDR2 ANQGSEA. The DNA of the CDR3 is TGCAGCGTTGAAGGGGAAGGTGGGGCTTTCTTT. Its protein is CSVEGEGGAFF.

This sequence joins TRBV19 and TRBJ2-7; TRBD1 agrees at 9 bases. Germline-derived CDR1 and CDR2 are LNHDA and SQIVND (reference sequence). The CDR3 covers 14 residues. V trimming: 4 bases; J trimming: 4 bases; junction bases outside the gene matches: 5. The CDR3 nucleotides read TGTGCCAGTAGTACGGGACAGGGCCAATACGAGCAGTACTTC. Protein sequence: CASSTGQGQYEQYF.

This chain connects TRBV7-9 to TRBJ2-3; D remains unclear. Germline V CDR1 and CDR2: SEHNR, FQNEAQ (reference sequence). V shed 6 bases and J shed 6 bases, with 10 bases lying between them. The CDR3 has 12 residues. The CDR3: CASSPLGDTQYF. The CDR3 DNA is TGTGCCAGCAGTCCCTTGGGGGATACGCAGTATTTT.

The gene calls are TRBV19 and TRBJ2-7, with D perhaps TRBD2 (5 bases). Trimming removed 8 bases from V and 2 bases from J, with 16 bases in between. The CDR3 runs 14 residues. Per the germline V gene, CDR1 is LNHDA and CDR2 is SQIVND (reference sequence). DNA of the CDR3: TGTGCCAGTGCCCCAACCGGGGTCGCCTACGAGCAGTACTTC. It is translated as CASAPTGVAYEQYF.

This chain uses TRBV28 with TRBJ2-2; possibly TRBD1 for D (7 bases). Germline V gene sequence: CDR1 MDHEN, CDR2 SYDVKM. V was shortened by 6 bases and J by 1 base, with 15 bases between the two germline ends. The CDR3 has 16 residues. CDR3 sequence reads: CASRHRQGLNTGELFF. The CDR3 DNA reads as TGTGCCAGCAGACACCGACAGGGACTGAACACCGGGGAGCTGTTTTTT.

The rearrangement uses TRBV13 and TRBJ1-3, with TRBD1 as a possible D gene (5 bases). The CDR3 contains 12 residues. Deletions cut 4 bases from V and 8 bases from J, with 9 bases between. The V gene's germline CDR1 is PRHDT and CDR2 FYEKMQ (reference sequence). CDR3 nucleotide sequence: TGTGCCAGCAGCTGGGGAGGGGACACCATATATTTT. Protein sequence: CASSWGGDTIYF.

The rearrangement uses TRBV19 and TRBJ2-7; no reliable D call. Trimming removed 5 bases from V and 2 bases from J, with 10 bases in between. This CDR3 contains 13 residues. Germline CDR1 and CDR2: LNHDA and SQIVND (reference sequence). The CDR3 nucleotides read TGTGCCAGTAGTGCGGACGCTGCCTACGAGCAGTACTTC. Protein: CASSADAAYEQYF.

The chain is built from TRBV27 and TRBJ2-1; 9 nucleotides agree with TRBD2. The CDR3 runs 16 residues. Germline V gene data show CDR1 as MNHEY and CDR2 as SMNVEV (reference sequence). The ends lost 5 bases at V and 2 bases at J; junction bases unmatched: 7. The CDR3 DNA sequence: TGTGCCAGCAGTCCCCAGCGGGAGGATACCTACAATGAGCAGTTCTTC. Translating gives CASSPQREDTYNEQFF.

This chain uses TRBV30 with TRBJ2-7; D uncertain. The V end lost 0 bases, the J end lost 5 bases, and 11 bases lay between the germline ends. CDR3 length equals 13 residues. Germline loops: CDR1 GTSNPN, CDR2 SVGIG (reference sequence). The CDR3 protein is CAWSVLGWDEQYF. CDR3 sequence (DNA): TGTGCCTGGAGTGTACTCGGATGGGACGAGCAGTACTTC.

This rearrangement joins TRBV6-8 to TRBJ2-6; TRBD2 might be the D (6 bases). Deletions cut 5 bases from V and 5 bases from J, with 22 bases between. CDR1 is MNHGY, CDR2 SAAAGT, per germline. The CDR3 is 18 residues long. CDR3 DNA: TGTGCCAGCAGTCAACTAGCACGCTCTCAAAGTCGGGCCAACGTCCTGACTTTC. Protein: CASSQLARSQSRANVLTF.

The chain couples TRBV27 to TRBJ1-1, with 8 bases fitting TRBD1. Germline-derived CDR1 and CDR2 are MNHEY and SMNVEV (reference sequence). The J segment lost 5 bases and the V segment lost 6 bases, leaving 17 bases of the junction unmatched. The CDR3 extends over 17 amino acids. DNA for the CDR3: TGTGCCAGCAGCCCGACAGGGGCCTATATTGGGTGGACTGAAGCTTTCTTT. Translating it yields CASSPTGAYIGWTEAFF.

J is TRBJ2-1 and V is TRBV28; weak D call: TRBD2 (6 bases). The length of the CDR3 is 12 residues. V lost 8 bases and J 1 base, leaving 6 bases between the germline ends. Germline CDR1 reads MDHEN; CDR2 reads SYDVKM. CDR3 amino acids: CASGGSYNEQFF. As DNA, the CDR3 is TGTGCCAGCGGAGGGTCCTACAATGAGCAGTTCTTC.

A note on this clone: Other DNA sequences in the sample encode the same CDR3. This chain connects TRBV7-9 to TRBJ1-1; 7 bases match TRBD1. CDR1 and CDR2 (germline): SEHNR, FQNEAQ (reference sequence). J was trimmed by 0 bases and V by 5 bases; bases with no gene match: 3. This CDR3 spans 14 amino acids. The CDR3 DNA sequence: TGTGCCAGCAGCGCCGGGACAGTGAACACTGAAGCTTTCTTT. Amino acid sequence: CASSAGTVNTEAFF.

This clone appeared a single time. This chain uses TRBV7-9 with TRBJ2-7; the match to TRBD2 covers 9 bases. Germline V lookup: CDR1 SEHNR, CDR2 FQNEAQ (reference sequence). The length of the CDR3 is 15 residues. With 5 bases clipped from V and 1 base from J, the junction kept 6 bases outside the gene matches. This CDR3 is CASSLATSGSYEQYF. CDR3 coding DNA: TGTGCCAGCAGCCTGGCCACTAGCGGGTCCTACGAGCAGTACTTC. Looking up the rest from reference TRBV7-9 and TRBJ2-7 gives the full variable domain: DTGVSQNPRHKITKRGQNVTFRCDPISEHNRLYWYRQTLGQGPEFLTYFQNEAQLEKSRLLSDRFSAERPKGSFSTLEIQRTEQGDSAMYLCASSLATSGSYEQYFGPGTRLTVT.

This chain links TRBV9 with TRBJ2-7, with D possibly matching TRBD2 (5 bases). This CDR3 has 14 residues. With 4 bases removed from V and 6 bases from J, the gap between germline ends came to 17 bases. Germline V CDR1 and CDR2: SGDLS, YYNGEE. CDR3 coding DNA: TGTGCCAGCAGCACAGCGGTAGCAGGTGGCGAGCAGTACTTC. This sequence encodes CASSTAVAGGEQYF.

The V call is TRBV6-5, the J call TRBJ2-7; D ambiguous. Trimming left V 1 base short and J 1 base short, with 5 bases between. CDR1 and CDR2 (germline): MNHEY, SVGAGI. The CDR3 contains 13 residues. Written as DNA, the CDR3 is TGTGCCAGCAGTTACTGGAATTCCTACGAGCAGTACTTC. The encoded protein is CASSYWNSYEQYF.